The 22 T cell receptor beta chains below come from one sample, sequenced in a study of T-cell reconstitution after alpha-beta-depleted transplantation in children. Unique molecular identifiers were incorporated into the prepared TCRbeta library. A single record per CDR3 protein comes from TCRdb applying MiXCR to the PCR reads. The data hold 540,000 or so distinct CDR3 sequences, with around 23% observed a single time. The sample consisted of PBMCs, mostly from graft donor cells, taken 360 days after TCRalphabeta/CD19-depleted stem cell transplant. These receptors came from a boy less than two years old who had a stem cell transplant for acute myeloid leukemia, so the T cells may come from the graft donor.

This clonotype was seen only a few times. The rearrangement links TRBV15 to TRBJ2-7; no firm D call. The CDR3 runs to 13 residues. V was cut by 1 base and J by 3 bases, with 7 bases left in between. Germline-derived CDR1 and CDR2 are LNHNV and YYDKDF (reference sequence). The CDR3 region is CATSRGSGYEQYV. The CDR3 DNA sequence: TGTGCCACCAGCAGAGGGTCCGGCTACGAGCAGTACGTC.

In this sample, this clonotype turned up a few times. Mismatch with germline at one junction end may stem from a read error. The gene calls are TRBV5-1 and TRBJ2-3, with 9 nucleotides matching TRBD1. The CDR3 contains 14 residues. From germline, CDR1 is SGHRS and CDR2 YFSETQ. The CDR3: CASSSGQGADTQYF. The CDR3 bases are TGTGCCAGCAGCTCGGGACAGGGAGCAGATACGCAGTATTTT.

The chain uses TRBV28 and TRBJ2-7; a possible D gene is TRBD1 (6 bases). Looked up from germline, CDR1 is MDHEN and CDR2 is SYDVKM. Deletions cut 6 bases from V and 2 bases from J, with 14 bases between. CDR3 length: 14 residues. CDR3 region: CASSNRASTYEQYV. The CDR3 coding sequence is TGTGCCAGCAGCAACAGGGCGTCTACCTACGAGCAGTACGTC.

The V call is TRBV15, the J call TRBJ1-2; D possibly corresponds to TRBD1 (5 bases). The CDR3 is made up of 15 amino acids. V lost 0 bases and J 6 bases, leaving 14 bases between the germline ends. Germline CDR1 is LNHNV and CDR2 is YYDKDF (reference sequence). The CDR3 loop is CATSRDMKGQDGYTF. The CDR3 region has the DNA TGTGCCACCAGCAGAGATATGAAGGGGCAGGATGGCTACACCTTC.

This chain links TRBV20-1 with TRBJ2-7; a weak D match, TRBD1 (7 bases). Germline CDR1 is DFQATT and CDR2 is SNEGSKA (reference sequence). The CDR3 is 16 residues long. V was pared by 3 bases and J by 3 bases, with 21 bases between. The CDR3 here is CSARNRRGQTSYEQYF. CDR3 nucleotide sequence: TGCAGTGCTAGGAATCGGAGGGGACAGACCAGCTACGAGCAGTACTTC.

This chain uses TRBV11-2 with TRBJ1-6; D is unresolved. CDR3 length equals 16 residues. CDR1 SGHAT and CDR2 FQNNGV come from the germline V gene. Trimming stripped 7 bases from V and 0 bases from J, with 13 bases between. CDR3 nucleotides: TGTGCCAGCAACCCCCTGGACGACTCCTATAATTCACCCCTCCACTTT. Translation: CASNPLDDSYNSPLHF.

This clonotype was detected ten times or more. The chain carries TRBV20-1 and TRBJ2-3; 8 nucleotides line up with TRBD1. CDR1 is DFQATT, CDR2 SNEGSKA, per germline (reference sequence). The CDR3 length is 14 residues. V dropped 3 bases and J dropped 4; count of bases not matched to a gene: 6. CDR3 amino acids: CSASIGTGPDTQYF. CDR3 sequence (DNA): TGCAGTGCTAGTATAGGGACAGGCCCAGATACGCAGTATTTT.

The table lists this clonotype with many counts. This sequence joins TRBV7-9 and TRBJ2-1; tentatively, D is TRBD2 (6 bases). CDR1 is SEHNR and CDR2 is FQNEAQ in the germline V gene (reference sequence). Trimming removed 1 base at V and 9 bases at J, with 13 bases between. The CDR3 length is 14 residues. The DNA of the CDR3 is TGTGCCAGCAGCTTAGAGGTTCGGGGAGGTGAGCAGTTCTTC. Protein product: CASSLEVRGGEQFF.

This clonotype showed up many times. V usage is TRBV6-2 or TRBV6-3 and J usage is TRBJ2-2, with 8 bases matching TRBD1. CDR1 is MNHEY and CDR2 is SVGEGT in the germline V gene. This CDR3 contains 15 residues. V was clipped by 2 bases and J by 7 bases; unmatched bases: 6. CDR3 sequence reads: CASSYQKDRDGELFF. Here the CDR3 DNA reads TGTGCCAGCAGTTACCAAAAGGACAGGGACGGGGAGCTGTTTTTT.

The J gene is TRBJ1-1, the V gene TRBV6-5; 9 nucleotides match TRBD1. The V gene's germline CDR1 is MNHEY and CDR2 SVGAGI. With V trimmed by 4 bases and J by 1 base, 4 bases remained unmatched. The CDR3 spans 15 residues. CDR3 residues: CASSWTGATNTEAFF. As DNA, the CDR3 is TGTGCCAGCAGTTGGACAGGGGCCACGAACACTGAAGCTTTCTTT.

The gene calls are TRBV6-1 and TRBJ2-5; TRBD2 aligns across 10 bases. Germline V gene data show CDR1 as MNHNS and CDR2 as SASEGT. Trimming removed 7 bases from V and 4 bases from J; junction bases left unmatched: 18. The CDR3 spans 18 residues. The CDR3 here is CASTFAVITGLARETQYF. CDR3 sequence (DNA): TGTGCCAGCACCTTCGCCGTTATTACGGGACTAGCGAGAGAGACCCAGTACTTC.

The CDR3 loop is CASSKTPGGYNEQFF. For the CDR3, the DNA is TGTGCCAGCAGTAAGACCCCGGGAGGGTACAATGAGCAGTTCTTC. V is TRBV6-1 and J is TRBJ2-1; TRBD2 agrees at 8 bases. V lost 5 bases, J lost 4 bases, and 7 bases stayed unmatched. The V gene's germline CDR1 is MNHNS and CDR2 SASEGT. CDR3 length equals 15 residues.

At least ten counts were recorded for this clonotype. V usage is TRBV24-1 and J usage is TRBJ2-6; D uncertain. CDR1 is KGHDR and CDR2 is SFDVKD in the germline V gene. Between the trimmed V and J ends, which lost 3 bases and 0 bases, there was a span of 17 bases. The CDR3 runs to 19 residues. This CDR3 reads CATSDTQTIPFSGANVLTF. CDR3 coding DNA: TGTGCCACCAGTGATACGCAGACAATTCCCTTCTCTGGGGCCAACGTCCTGACTTTC.

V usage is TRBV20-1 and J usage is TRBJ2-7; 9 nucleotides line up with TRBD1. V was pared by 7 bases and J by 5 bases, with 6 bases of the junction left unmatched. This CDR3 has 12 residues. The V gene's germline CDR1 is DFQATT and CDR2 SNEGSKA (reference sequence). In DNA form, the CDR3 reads TGCAGTGTCGCGGGACAGGGCCACGAGCAGTACGTC. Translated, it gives CSVAGQGHEQYV.

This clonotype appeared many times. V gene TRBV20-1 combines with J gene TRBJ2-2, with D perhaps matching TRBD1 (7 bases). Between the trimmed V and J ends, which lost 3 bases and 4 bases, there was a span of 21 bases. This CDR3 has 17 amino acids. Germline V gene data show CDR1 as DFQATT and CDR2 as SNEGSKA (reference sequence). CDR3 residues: CSASSTGIVSGTGELFF. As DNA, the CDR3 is TGCAGTGCTAGTTCGACAGGGATAGTTAGCGGCACCGGGGAGCTGTTTTTT.

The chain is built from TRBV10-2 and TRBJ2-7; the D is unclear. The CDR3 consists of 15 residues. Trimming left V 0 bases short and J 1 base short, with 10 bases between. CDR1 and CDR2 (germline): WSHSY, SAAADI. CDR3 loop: CASSESAPGSYEQYF. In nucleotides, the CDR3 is TGCGCCAGCAGTGAGTCGGCCCCCGGGTCCTACGAGCAGTACTTC.

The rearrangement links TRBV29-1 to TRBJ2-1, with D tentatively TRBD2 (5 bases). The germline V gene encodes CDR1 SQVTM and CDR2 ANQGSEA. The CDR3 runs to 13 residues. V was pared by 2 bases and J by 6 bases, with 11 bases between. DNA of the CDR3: TGCAGCGTTGAAATTTTGACTACCAATGAGCAGTTCTTC. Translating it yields CSVEILTTNEQFF.

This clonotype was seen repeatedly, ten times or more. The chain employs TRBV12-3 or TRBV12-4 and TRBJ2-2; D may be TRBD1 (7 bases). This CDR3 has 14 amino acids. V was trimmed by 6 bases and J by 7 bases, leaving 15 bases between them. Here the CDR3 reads CASSRRQGGGELFF. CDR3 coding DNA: TGTGCCAGCAGCCGCCGCCAGGGGGGCGGGGAGCTGTTTTTT.

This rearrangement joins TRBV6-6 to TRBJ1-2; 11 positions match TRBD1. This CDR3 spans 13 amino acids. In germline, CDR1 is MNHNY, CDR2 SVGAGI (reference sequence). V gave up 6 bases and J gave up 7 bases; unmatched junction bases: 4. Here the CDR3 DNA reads TGTGCCAGCAGAGGACAGGGGGCGGGTGGCTACACCTTC. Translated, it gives CASRGQGAGGYTF.

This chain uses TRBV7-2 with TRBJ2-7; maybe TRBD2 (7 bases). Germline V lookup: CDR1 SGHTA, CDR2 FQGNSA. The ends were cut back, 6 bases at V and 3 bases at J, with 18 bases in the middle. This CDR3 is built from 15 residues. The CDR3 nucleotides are TGTGCCAGCAGTCCCGGGGGGACACTCTACTACGAGCAGTACTTC. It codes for CASSPGGTLYYEQYF.

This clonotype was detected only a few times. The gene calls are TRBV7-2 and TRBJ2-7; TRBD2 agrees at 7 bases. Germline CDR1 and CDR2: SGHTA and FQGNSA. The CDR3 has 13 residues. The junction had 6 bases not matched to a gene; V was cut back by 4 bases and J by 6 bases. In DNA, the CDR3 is TGTGCCAGCAGCTCTAGCGGAACGGGCGAGCAGTACTTC. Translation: CASSSSGTGEQYF.

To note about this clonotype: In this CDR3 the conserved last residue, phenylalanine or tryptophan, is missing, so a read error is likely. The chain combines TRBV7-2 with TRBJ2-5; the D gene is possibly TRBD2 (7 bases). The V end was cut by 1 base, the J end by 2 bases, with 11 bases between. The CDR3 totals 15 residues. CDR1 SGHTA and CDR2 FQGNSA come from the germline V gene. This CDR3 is CASSLGGGPQETQYL. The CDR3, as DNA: TGTGCCAGCAGCTTAGGCGGGGGCCCACAAGAGACCCAGTACTTG.